This T cell receptor (beta chain) was obtained from a study of PD-L1 blockade in urothelial cancer. Overall study: Samples came from 3 weeks, at the second dose, and 6 weeks into treatment. Blood samples had a median of 141,255 T cells.

The germline gives CDR1 LGHNA, CDR2 YNFKEQ. CDR3 length: 16 residues. Trimming at V came to 1 base and at J to 3 bases, leaving 3 bases not matched to a gene. Time point reported: peripheral blood 6 weeks after treatment start. The patients' disease, urothelial carcinoma, was locally advanced or metastatic. The table came from immunoSEQ multiplex PCR; TCRdb's copy has only in-frame clones and leaves some out. The sample carries about 120,000 clones, 86% recorded once. The chain has TRBV4-2 and TRBJ1-3; TRBD1 matches at 10 bases. Material: PBMCs, obtained around atezolizumab (anti-PD-L1) treatment. This TCR came from a man between 45 and 60 years old with urothelial cancer. The CDR3 DNA follows: TGTGCCAGCAGCCAAGGGGGACAGGGGTTTGGAAACACCATATATTTT. Translating gives CASSQGGQGFGNTIYF.